This paragraph covers one T cell receptor beta chain sequence. Its cognate antigen is unknown. The data belong to a study of OX40 agonist ivuxolimab in advanced cancers. General study points: It was also the case that some nonresponders had low normalized T-cell clonal expansion.

TCRdb keeps only in-frame clones here, not all; method: immunoSEQ multiplex PCR. The repertoire holds fewer than 75,000 clones, with less than 90% as singletons. Sampling of blood occurred at baseline, cycle 4 day 1, and cycle 7 day 1. Trimming shortened V by 4 bases and J by 6 bases, and 15 bases separated the two germline ends. Germline V gene lookup returns CDR1 SNHLY and CDR2 FYNNEI. The CDR3 sequence is 15 residues long. The TCR comes from an adult with an advanced solid tumor such as melanoma, head and neck, liver or kidney cancer. The V call is TRBV2, the J call TRBJ1-4; D ambiguous. Material: CD4+ or CD8+ T cells sorted from blood, obtained in a trial of the OX40 agonist ivuxolimab. The CDR3 here is CASSGLFPTDEKLFF. The CDR3 DNA follows: TGTGCCAGCAGTGGACTCTTTCCAACCGATGAAAAACTGTTTTTT. Full variable domain (outside the CDR3, taken from reference TRBV2 and TRBJ1-4): EPEVTQTPSHQVTQMGQEVILRCVPISNHLYFYWYRQILGQKVEFLVSFYNNEISEKSEIFDDQFSVERPDGSNFTLKIRSTKLEDSAMYFCASSGLFPTDEKLFFGSGTQLSVL.